One and the same sample provided the 22 T cell receptor beta chains below, sequenced in a study of response to subunit inactivated influenza vaccine. One entry per CDR3 protein results from TCRdb running MiXCR on the RT-PCR reads. Counted here are fewer than 600,000 distinct CDR3 sequences, 6% to 9% occurring once; the ten biggest clones make up roughly 13%. The sample here was PBMCs from blood, taken about 23 months after vaccination. The receptors here all came from a man aged 45 to 75 who received an inactivated influenza vaccine.

This clonotype has just one count. This CDR3 is CASSTGGWSQAFF. CDR3 DNA: TGTGCCAGCAGCACAGGGGGATGGTCGCAAGCTTTCTTT. V is TRBV7-8 and J is TRBJ1-1, with 8 bases identical to TRBD1. This CDR3 spans 13 amino acids. CDR1 is SGHVS and CDR2 is FQNEAQ in the germline V gene. Trimming cost V 5 bases and J 9 bases; bases outside gene matches: 8.

Many counts were recorded for this clonotype. The chain recombines TRBV5-1 with TRBJ1-3, with D perhaps TRBD1 (6 bases). The CDR3 has 14 amino acids. V was trimmed by 3 bases and J by 0 bases, leaving 7 bases between them. Germline assignment: CDR1 SGHRS and CDR2 YFSETQ. This CDR3 is CASSSQGSGNTIYF. The CDR3 coding sequence is TGCGCCAGCAGCTCACAGGGCTCTGGAAACACCATATATTTT.

The chain carries TRBV5-8 and TRBJ1-2; D remains unclear. The CDR3 is 15 amino acids. V dropped 1 base and J dropped 0 bases, with 10 bases sitting between them. Germline assignment: CDR1 SGHTS and CDR2 YDEGEE. CDR3 residues: CASSLIRSPNYGYTF. CDR3 DNA: TGTGCCAGCAGCTTGATCAGGTCCCCTAACTATGGCTACACCTTC.

The table lists this clonotype with a few counts. The chain employs TRBV30 and TRBJ2-3, with D perhaps matching TRBD1 or TRBD2 (5 bases each). The CDR3 is 15 residues long. CDR1 and CDR2 from the germline V gene are GTSNPN and SVGIG (reference sequence). V was trimmed by 5 bases and J by 4 bases, leaving 19 bases between them. The DNA of the CDR3 is TGTGCCTGGGATCCGGGAAACAGGAGCCCAGATACGCAGTATTTT. Translating gives CAWDPGNRSPDTQYF.

This clonotype has at least ten counts. This chain connects TRBV20-1 to TRBJ1-1; D uncertain. In germline, CDR1 is DFQATT, CDR2 SNEGSKA (reference sequence). The CDR3 spans 10 residues. The germline V and J ends were trimmed by 2 bases and 8 bases, with 6 bases remaining between them. In DNA, the CDR3 is TGCAGTGCTAGATTCCGAGAAGCTTTCTTT. Amino acid sequence: CSARFREAFF.

V gene TRBV12-3 or TRBV12-4 combines with J gene TRBJ2-5; 8 bases map to TRBD2. The CDR3 length is 14 residues. With V trimmed by 2 bases and J by 5 bases, 4 bases remained unmatched. CDR3 sequence reads: CASSLSGGDETQYF. In nucleotides, the CDR3 is TGTGCCAGCAGTTTATCCGGGGGGGACGAGACCCAGTACTTC.

This clonotype was counted only a few times. This chain uses TRBV29-1 with TRBJ2-3; a weak D match, TRBD2 (6 bases). Trimming took off 8 bases at V and 8 bases at J, with 17 bases between the two ends. Germline V gene sequence: CDR1 SQVTM, CDR2 ANQGSEA. The CDR3 contains 12 residues. CDR3 bases: TGCAGCACAGCCAGGGAGGAGGGTACGCAGTATTTT. Amino acids: CSTAREEGTQYF.

The chain recombines TRBV27 with TRBJ2-2; 9 nucleotides match TRBD2. With V trimmed by 6 bases and J by 4 bases, 6 bases remained unmatched. The CDR3 runs to 15 residues. The germline gives CDR1 MNHEY, CDR2 SMNVEV (reference sequence). CDR3 loop: CASRQTSGFTGELFF. In nucleotides, the CDR3 is TGTGCCAGCAGACAGACTAGCGGATTCACCGGGGAGCTGTTTTTT.

The J gene is TRBJ2-3, the V gene TRBV18; D is uncertain. V lost 0 bases, J lost 2 bases, and 9 bases lay in between. Germline V gene sequence: CDR1 KGHSH, CDR2 LQKENI. The CDR3 is 15 residues long. The CDR3 here is CASSPPEGFTDTQYF. In DNA form, the CDR3 reads TGTGCCAGCTCACCACCCGAAGGGTTCACAGATACGCAGTATTTT.

To note about this clonotype: Given a much more abundant clone one base away, this may be a read error. This chain uses TRBV13 with TRBJ2-2; a weak D match, TRBD1 (6 bases). The germline gives CDR1 PRHDT, CDR2 FYEKMQ (reference sequence). This CDR3 region has 12 residues. Trimming shortened V by 7 bases and J by 6 bases, and 9 bases separated the two germline ends. The CDR3 is CASTKGAGELFF. As DNA, the CDR3 is TGTGCCAGCACCAAGGGGGCCGGGGAGCTGTTTTTT.

This clonotype was seen a handful of times. The chain uses TRBV5-1 and TRBJ2-2, with D perhaps matching TRBD2 (6 bases). Trimming pared 4 bases from V and 0 bases from J, leaving 16 bases between. This CDR3 is 17 amino acids long. Germline loops: CDR1 SGHRS, CDR2 YFSETQ. The chain's CDR3 is CASSPASRRANTGELFF. The CDR3 bases are TGCGCCAGCAGCCCCGCGTCGCGGAGGGCGAACACCGGGGAGCTGTTTTTT. Based on the CDR3 plus reference TRBV5-1 and TRBJ2-2, the full variable domain is KAGVTQTPRYLIKTRGQQVTLSCSPISGHRSVSWYQQTPGQGLQFLFEYFSETQRNKGNFPGRFSGRQFSNSRSEMNVSTLELGDSALYLCASSPASRRANTGELFFGEGSRLTVL.

This clonotype was counted ten times or more. V gene TRBV20-1 combines with J gene TRBJ1-1; D ambiguous. Trimming removed 3 bases at V and 0 bases at J, with 11 bases between. The CDR3 length is 14 residues. Germline CDR1 DFQATT, CDR2 SNEGSKA (reference sequence). The CDR3 DNA follows: TGCAGTGCTAGGCGTGGAACTTTGAACACTGAAGCTTTCTTT. Encoded protein: CSARRGTLNTEAFF.

In its sample, this clonotype was seen a few times. The rearrangement uses TRBV4-3 and TRBJ2-3, with unresolved D. CDR1 and CDR2 (germline): LGHNA, YSLEER. This CDR3 has 14 amino acids. V was cut by 0 bases and J by 2 bases, with 6 bases left in between. CDR3 protein: CASSQDPYTDTQYF. In DNA, the CDR3 is TGCGCCAGCAGCCAAGACCCGTACACAGATACGCAGTATTTT.

A word on this clonotype: One junction end does not reproduce the germline sequence, and a read error may be involved. The V call is TRBV5-5, the J call TRBJ2-3; D assignment may be TRBD1 or TRBD2 (5 bases each). The germline V gene has CDR1 SGHKS and CDR2 YYEKEE (reference sequence). This CDR3 contains 14 residues. Here the CDR3 reads CAGSFGAGGDTQYF. For the CDR3, the DNA is TGTGCCGGCAGCTTCGGGGCCGGAGGAGATACGCAGTATTTT.

The sample holds a few counts of this clonotype. In DNA, the CDR3 is TGTGCCAGCAGCCCCCGACTAGCGGGAGTTAGAGATACGCAGTATTTT. It encodes CASSPRLAGVRDTQYF. This chain uses TRBV27 with TRBJ2-3; TRBD2 matches at 12 bases. Germline CDR1 and CDR2: MNHEY and SMNVEV (reference sequence). With 6 bases clipped from V and 5 bases from J, the junction kept 9 bases outside the gene matches. CDR3 length equals 16 residues.

The chain employs TRBV7-8 and TRBJ2-1; D remains ambiguous. Deletions cut 2 bases from V and 7 bases from J, with 12 bases between. Germline CDR1 reads SGHVS; CDR2 reads FQNEAQ. The CDR3 is 14 amino acids. The CDR3 sequence is CASSLTYRENEQFF. In nucleotides, the CDR3 is TGTGCCAGCAGCTTAACGTATAGAGAAAATGAGCAGTTCTTC.

This clonotype appeared many times. This rearrangement joins TRBV4-3 to TRBJ1-5; D unclear. Germline loops: CDR1 LGHNA, CDR2 YSLEER. This CDR3 has 13 residues. V was trimmed by 1 base and J by 7 bases, leaving 8 bases between them. In DNA, the CDR3 is TGCGCCAGCAGCCAAGGGGGTTCCCAGCCCCAGCATTTT. Translated: CASSQGGSQPQHF.

The V gene is TRBV24-1, the J gene TRBJ1-5; 7 bases map to TRBD1. This CDR3 contains 15 residues. Trimming at V came to 6 bases and at J to 9 bases, leaving 13 bases not matched to a gene. Germline CDR1 is KGHDR and CDR2 is SFDVKD. In DNA form, the CDR3 reads TGTGCCACCAGTCCCGTAACAGGGGAGCAATTGCCCCAGCATTTT. Translating it yields CATSPVTGEQLPQHF.

This clonotype has a handful of counts. The rearrangement links TRBV7-9 to TRBJ2-7, with D perhaps being TRBD1 or TRBD2 (5 bases each). V lost 2 bases to trimming and J lost 7 bases, with 18 bases between them. The germline gives CDR1 SEHNR, CDR2 FQNEAQ (reference sequence). The CDR3 totals 15 residues. DNA for the CDR3: TGTGCCAGCAGCTTAACGGCCGGACATGGGGGAGAGCAGTACTTC. It yields the protein CASSLTAGHGGEQYF.

This clonotype was counted between two and nine times. The CDR3 DNA follows: TGCAGTGCTAGAGACCTACCTTTGTCCCTCTCCCAGGGGGAAATTCAGTACTTC. Translated: CSARDLPLSLSQGEIQYF. The chain combines TRBV20-1 with TRBJ2-4; TRBD1 aligns across 7 bases. CDR3 size: 18 residues. Per the germline V gene, CDR1 is DFQATT and CDR2 is SNEGSKA (reference sequence). J lost 10 bases, V lost 0 bases, and 21 bases had no gene match.

Turning to this clonotype: A much larger clonotype is one base distant, so this may be a read error. The chain employs TRBV9 and TRBJ1-6; D is possibly TRBD1 (5 bases). Germline V lookup: CDR1 SGDLS, CDR2 YYNGEE. This CDR3 has 15 amino acids. V was pared by 3 bases and J by 6 bases, with 13 bases between. Here the CDR3 DNA reads TGTGCCAGCAGCGAGAAGGGGCGACCTAATTCACCCCTCCACTTT. This translates into CASSEKGRPNSPLHF.

This chain uses TRBV24-1 with TRBJ1-2, with D possibly matching TRBD1 (6 bases). V lost 4 bases and J lost 8, with 16 bases in between. The CDR3 is made up of 14 amino acids. Per the germline V gene, CDR1 is KGHDR and CDR2 is SFDVKD. The CDR3 reads CATSEAGTITGYTF. CDR3 coding DNA: TGTGCCACCAGTGAGGCCGGGACAATCACGGGCTACACCTTC.